This T cell receptor (beta chain) was identified during a study of shared clonotypes between healthy human individuals. Background on the study: CD4 naive and memory got three plates each, CD8 naive two, CD8 memory one.

Germline assignment: CDR1 MDHEN and CDR2 SYDVKM. V was clipped by 3 bases and J by 1 base, with 6 bases between them. The CDR3 is 13 amino acids. Per the original methods: Owing to the provision of junction-only sequences devoid of quality scores by immunoSEQ, filtering differed. Repertoires were generated with immunoSEQ multiplex PCR, while TCRdb's copy carries only in-frame clones and drops some. That table is the source of V, J and clone size, and D and trimming were worked out from the DNA. The sample consists of a few hundred thousand clones, around 97% of them appearing once. Notes on this clone: The antigen remains unidentified.

Broader study findings: With a few donors compared, 5% to 5.5% of naive CD4 clonotypes were shared. Some clonotypes were shared by all four sorted-subset donors, while others were not shared. The non-shared ones had lower generation probabilities than the shared ones.

The rearrangement links TRBV28 to TRBJ1-2; D is unclear. The sequencing sample was made of naive CD4+ T cells sorted from blood. As for subset: CD45RA+ positively selected. The sequence came from a woman in her 30s in good health. The CDR3 DNA is TGTGCCAGCAGTTTTAACCGTAACTATGGCTACACCTTC. Protein: CASSFNRNYGYTF.